The source of this T cell receptor (beta chain) is a study of blood T cell repertoires in COVID-19. On the study more broadly: Sites in the United States, Italy and Spain provided acute and convalescent COVID-19 samples. Sample material is recorded as cDNA or gDNA derived from T cells, B-cell-depleted T cells, or PBMCs.

V was shortened by 3 bases and J by 7 bases, with 12 bases between the two germline ends. The CDR3 is 13 residues long. In the authors' methods: From reference gene primer amplification, estimates of nucleated cell counts were derived. Method: immunoSEQ multiplex PCR; TCRdb's copy keeps in-frame clones and lacks some. The V and J calls and the clone size are those of that table, but D and trimming were determined from the DNA. This sample yields over 200,000 clones, of which around 86% are seen a single time; roughly 5.7% belongs to the top ten. This clone was seen only once. The sequence derives from a man older than 75 with acute or convalescent COVID-19. Material for sequencing was peripheral blood. The J gene is TRBJ1-2, the V gene TRBV12-3 or TRBV12-4, with D hard to call. The CDR3 region has the DNA TGTGCCAGCAGTTTTGAGGGATCAAGTGGCTACACCTTC. It translates to CASSFEGSSGYTF.